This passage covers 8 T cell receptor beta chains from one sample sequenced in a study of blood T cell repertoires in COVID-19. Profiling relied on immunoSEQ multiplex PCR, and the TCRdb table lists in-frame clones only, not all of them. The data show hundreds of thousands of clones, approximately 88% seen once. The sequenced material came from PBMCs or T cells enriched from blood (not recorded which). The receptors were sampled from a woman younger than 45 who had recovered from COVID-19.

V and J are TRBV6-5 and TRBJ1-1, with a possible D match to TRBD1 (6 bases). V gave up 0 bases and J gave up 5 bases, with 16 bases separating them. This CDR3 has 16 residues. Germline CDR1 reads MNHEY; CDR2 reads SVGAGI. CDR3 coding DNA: TGTGCCAGCAGTTACTCGATAACGGGTAGGGGGACTGAAGCTTTCTTT. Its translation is CASSYSITGRGTEAFF.

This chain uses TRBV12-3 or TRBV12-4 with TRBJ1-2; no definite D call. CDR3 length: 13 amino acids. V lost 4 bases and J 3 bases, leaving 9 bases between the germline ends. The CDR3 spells CASSYSIHYGYTF. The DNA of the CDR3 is TGTGCCAGCAGTTACTCGATTCACTATGGCTACACCTTC.

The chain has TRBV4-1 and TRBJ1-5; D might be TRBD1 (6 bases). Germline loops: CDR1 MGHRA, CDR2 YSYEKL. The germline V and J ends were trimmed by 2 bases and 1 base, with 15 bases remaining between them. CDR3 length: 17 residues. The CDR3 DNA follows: TGCGCCAGCAGCCAACGAGGGGGAGAGCTAAGCAATCAGCCCCAGCATTTT. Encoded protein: CASSQRGGELSNQPQHF.

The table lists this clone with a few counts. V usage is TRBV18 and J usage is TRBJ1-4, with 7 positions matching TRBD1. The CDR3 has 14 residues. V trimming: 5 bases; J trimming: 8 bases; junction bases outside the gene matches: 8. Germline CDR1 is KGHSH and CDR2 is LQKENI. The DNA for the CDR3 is TGTGCCAGCTCAACGGGACAGAGCGAGGAAAAACTGTTTTTT. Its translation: CASSTGQSEEKLFF.

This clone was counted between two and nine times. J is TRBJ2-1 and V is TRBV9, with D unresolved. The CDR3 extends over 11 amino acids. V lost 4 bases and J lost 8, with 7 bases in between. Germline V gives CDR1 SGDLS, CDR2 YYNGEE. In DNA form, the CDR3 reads TGTGCCAGCAGCCCACGGGATGAGCAGTTCTTC. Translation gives CASSPRDEQFF.

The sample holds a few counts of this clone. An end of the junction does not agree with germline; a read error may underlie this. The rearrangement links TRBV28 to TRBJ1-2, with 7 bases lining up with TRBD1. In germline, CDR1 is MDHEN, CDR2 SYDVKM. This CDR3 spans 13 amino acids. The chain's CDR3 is CASEPGQSSIPVF. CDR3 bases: TGTGCCAGCGAACCGGGACAGTCTAGCATCCCCGTCTTC.

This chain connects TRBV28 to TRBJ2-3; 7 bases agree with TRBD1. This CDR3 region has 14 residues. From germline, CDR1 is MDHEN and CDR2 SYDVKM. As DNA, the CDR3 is TGTGCTGTAATTCACAGGGGTGGCACAGATACGCAGTATTTT. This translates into CAVIHRGGTDTQYF.

The CDR3 nucleotides are TGCAGTGCTAGTACAGGTGAAGCTTTCTTT. It encodes CSASTGEAFF. This chain links TRBV20-1 with TRBJ1-1; weak D call: TRBD1 (5 bases). This CDR3 has 10 amino acids. Germline V lookup: CDR1 DFQATT, CDR2 SNEGSKA (reference sequence). Trimming shortened V by 3 bases and J by 7 bases, and 6 bases separated the two germline ends.